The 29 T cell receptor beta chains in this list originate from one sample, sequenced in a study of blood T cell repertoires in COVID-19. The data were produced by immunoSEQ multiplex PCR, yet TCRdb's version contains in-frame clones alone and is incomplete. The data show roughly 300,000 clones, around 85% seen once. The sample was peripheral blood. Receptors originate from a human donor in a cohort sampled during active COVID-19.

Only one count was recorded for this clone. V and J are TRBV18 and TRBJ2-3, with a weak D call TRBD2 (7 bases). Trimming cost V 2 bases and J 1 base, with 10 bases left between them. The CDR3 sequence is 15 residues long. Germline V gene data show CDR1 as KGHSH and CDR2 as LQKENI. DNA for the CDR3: TGTGCCAGCTCACCAAGGGGGGGGCGCACAGATACGCAGTATTTT. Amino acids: CASSPRGGRTDTQYF.

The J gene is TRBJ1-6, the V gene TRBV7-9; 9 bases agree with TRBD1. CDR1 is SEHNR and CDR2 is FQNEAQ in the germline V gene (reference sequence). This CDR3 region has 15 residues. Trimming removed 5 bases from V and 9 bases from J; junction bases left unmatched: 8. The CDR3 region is CASSQGQGDASPLHF. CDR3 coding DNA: TGTGCCAGCAGCCAGGGACAGGGAGACGCTTCACCCCTCCACTTT.

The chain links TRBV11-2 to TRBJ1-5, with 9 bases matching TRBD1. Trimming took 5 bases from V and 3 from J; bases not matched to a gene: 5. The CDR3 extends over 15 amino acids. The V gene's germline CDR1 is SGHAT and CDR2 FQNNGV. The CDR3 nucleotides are TGTGCCAGCAGCAGGGGACAGGGATTCAATCAGCCCCAGCATTTT. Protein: CASSRGQGFNQPQHF.

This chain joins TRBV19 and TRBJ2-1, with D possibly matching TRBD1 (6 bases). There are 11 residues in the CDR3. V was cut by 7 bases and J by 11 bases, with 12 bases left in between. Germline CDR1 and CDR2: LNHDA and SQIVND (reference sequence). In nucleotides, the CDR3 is TGTGCCAGTACCAAGCAGGGGCAGCAGTTCTTC. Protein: CASTKQGQQFF.

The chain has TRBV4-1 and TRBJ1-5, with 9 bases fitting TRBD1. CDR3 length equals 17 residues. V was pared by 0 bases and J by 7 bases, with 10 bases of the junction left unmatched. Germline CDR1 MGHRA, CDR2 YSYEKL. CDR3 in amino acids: CASSQEGLQGAGQPQHF. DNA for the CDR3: TGCGCCAGCAGCCAAGAAGGTTTACAGGGGGCTGGACAGCCCCAGCATTTT.

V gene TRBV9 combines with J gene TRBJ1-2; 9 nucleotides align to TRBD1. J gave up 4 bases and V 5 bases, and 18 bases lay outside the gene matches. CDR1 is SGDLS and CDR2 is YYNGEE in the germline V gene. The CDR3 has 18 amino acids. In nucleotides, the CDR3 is TGTGCCAGCAGGAGAATTACCGGGACAGGGATCCGTAGCTATGGCTACACCTTC. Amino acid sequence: CASRRITGTGIRSYGYTF.

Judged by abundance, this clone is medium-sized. The CDR3 loop reads CASSQGPGPAGDRVANYGYTF. CDR3 DNA: TGTGCCAGCAGCCAAGGGCCCGGGCCGGCAGGGGACAGGGTGGCTAACTATGGCTACACCTTC. The chain uses TRBV3-1 (or the pseudogene TRBV3-2) and TRBJ1-2; TRBD1 matches at 9 bases. Germline V CDR1 and CDR2: LGHDT, YNNKEL (reference sequence). CDR3 length equals 21 residues. V gave up 1 base and J gave up 0 bases; unmatched junction bases: 18.

This CDR3 reads CASIDAARQGTNEQFF. The CDR3 coding sequence is TGTGCCTCGATTGATGCGGCGAGACAGGGGACCAATGAGCAGTTCTTC. The J gene is TRBJ2-1, the V gene TRBV30; 8 bases align to TRBD1. Looked up from germline, CDR1 is GTSNPN and CDR2 is SVGIG (reference sequence). The CDR3 covers 16 residues. V dropped 7 bases and J dropped 6; count of bases not matched to a gene: 17.

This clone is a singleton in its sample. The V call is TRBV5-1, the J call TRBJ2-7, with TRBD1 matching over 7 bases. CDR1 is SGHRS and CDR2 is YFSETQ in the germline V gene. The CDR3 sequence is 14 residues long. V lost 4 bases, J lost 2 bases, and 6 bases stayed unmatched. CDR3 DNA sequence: TGCGCCAGCAGCATCGCAGGGGGTACCTACGAGCAGTACTTC. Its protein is CASSIAGGTYEQYF.

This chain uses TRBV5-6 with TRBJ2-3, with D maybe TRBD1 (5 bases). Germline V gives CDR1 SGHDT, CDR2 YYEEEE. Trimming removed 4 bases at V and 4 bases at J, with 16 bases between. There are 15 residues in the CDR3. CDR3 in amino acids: CASSHRVGRADTQYF. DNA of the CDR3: TGTGCCAGCAGCCACCGGGTGGGGCGCGCAGATACGCAGTATTTT.

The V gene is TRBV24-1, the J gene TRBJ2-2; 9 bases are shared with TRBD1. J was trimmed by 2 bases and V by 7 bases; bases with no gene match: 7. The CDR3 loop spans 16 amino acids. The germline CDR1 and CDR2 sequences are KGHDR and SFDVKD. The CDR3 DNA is TGTGCCACCAGGACCGGGACAGGGCGCAACACCGGGGAGCTGTTTTTT. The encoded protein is CATRTGTGRNTGELFF.

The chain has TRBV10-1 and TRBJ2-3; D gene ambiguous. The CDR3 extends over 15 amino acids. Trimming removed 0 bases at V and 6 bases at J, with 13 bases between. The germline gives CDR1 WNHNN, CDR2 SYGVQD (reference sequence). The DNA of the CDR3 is TGCGCCAGCAGTGAGTCGGGTGGCGGCTACGATACGCAGTATTTT. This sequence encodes CASSESGGGYDTQYF.

The CDR3 loop reads CASSIAVNSYEQYF. The CDR3 DNA reads TGTGCCAGTAGTATAGCTGTTAACTCCTACGAGCAGTACTTC. The V call is TRBV19, the J call TRBJ2-7; D is unresolved. The CDR3 covers 14 residues. With 1 base removed from V and 0 bases from J, the gap between germline ends came to 7 bases. Germline V gives CDR1 LNHDA, CDR2 SQIVND (reference sequence). Full variable domain (rest looked up from reference TRBV19 and TRBJ2-7): DGGITQSPKYLFRKEGQNVTLSCEQNLNHDAMYWYRQDPGQGLRLIYYSQIVNDFQKGDIAEGYSVSREKKESFPLTVTSAQKNPTAFYLCASSIAVNSYEQYFGPGTRLTVT.

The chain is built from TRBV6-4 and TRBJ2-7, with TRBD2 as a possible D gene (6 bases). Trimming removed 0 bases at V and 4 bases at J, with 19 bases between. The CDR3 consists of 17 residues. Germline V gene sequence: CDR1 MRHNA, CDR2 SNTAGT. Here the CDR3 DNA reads TGTGCCAGCAGTGACTCGAGGAGGGTTTCATATGATTACGAGCAGTACTTC. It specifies CASSDSRRVSYDYEQYF.

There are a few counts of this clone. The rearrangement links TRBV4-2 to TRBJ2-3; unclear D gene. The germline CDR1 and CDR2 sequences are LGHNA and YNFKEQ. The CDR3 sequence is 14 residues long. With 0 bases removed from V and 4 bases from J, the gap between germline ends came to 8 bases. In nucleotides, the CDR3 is TGTGCCAGCAGCCAAGATCGAGCCCCAGATACGCAGTATTTT. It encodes CASSQDRAPDTQYF.

The CDR3 DNA follows: TGTGCCAGCAGCGTAGGGACAGCTGCACGCCCCATTCAGTACTTC. It codes for CASSVGTAARPIQYF. The V and J genes are TRBV9 and TRBJ2-4; tentatively, D is TRBD1 (6 bases). This CDR3 has 15 residues. Between the trimmed V and J ends, which lost 0 bases and 9 bases, there was a span of 16 bases. Germline CDR1 reads SGDLS; CDR2 reads YYNGEE.

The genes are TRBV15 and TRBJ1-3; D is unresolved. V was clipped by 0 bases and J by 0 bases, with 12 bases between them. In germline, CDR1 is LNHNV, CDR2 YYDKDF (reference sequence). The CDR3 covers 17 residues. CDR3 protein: CATSRDVGRFSGNTIYF. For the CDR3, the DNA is TGTGCCACCAGCAGAGATGTTGGCAGATTCTCTGGAAACACCATATATTTT. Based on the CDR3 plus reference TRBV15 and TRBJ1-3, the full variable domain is DAMVIQNPRYQVTQFGKPVTLSCSQTLNHNVMYWYQQKSSQAPKLLFHYYDKDFNNEADTPDNFQSRRPNTSFCFLDIRSPGLGDTAMYLCATSRDVGRFSGNTIYFGEGSWLTVV.

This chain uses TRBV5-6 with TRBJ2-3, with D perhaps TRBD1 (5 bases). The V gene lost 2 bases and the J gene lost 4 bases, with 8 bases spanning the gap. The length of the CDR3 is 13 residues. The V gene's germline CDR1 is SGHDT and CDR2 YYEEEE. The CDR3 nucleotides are TGTGCCAGCAGCTTCCAGGGCGCAGATACGCAGTATTTT. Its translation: CASSFQGADTQYF.

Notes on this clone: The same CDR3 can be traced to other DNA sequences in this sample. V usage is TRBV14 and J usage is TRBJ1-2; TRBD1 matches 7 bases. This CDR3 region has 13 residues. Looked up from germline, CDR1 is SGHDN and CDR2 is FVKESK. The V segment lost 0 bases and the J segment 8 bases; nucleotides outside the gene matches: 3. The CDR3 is CASSQDRGYGYTF. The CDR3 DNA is TGTGCCAGCAGCCAAGACAGGGGGTACGGCTACACCTTC.

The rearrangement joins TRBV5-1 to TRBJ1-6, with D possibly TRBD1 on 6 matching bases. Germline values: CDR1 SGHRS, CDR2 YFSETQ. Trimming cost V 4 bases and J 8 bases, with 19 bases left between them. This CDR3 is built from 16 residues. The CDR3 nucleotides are TGCGCCAGCAGCGTTACCCTCCGGGACATATATTCACCCCTCCACTTT. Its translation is CASSVTLRDIYSPLHF.

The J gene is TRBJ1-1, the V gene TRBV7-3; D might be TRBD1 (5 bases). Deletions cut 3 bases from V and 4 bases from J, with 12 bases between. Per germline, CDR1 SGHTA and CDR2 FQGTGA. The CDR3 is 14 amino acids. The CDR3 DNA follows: TGTGCCAGCAGCTTGCAGACAGCCTCCACTGAAGCTTTCTTT. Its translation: CASSLQTASTEAFF. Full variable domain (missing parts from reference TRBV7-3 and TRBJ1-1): GAGVSQTPSNKVTEKGKYVELRCDPISGHTALYWYRQSLGQGPEFLIYFQGTGAADDSGLPNDRFFAVRPEGSVSTLKIQRTERGDSAVYLCASSLQTASTEAFFGQGTRLTVV.

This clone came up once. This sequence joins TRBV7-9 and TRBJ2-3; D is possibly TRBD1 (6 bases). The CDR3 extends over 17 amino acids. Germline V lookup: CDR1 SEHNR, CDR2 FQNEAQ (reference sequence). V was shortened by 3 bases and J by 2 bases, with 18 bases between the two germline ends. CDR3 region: CASSFTRGQILTDTQYF. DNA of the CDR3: TGTGCCAGCAGCTTTACACGGGGACAAATCCTCACAGATACGCAGTATTTT.

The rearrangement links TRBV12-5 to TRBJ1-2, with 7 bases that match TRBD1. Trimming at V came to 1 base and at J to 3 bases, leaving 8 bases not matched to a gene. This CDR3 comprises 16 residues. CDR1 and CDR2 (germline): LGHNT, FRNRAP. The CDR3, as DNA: TGTGCTAGTGGTTTGGCCTGGGACAGAGATCACTATGGCTACACCTTC. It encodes CASGLAWDRDHYGYTF.

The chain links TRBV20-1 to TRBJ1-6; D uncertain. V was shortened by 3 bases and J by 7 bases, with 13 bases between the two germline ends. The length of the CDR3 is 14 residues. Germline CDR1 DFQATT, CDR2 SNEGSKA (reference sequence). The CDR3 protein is CSASPGQQNSPLHF. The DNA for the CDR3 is TGCAGTGCTAGTCCAGGTCAACAAAATTCACCCCTCCACTTT.

The CDR3 spells CASSFTGRNIQYF. The CDR3 nucleotides read TGTGCCAGCAGCTTTACCGGGAGGAACATTCAGTACTTC. J is TRBJ2-4 and V is TRBV7-2, with 7 bases aligning to TRBD2. The CDR3 runs 13 residues. Losses at the gene ends were 3 bases for V and 7 bases for J; bases not matched to a gene: 3. Germline CDR1 SGHTA, CDR2 FQGNSA.

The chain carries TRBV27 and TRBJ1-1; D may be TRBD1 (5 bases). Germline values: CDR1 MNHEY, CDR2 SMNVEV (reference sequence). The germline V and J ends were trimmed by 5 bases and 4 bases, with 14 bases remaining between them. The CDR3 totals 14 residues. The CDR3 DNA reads TGTGCCAGCAGTAGGGTCAGGGCTGCCACTGAAGCTTTCTTT. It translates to CASSRVRAATEAFF.

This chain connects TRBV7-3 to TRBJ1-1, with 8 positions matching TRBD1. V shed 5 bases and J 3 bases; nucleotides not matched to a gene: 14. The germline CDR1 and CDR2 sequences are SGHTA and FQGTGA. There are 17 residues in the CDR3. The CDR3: CASSPWGGTGFYTEAFF. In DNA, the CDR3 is TGTGCCAGCAGCCCATGGGGTGGGACAGGATTTTACACTGAAGCTTTCTTT. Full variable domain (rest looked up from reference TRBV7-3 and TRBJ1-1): GAGVSQTPSNKVTEKGKYVELRCDPISGHTALYWYRQSLGQGPEFLIYFQGTGAADDSGLPNDRFFAVRPEGSVSTLKIQRTERGDSAVYLCASSPWGGTGFYTEAFFGQGTRLTVV.

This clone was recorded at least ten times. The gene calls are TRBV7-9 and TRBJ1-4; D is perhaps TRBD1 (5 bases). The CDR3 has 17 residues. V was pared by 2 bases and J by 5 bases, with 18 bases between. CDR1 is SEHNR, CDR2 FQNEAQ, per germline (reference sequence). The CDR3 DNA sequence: TGTGCCAGCAGCTTACTTGGAGGGCGGGGACCGAATGAAAAACTGTTTTTT. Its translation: CASSLLGGRGPNEKLFF.

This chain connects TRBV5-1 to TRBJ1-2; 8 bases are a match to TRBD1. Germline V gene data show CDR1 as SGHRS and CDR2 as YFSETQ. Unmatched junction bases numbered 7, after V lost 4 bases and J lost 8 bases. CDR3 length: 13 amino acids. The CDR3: CASSVTTGEGYTF. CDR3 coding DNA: TGCGCCAGCAGCGTTACGACAGGGGAAGGCTACACCTTC.